One and the same sample provided the 2 T cell receptor beta chains below, sequenced in a study of a mutant IDH1 vaccine in newly diagnosed glioma. Sequenced by immunoSEQ multiplex PCR; TCRdb stores in-frame clones only, minus some. This sample yields 75,000 to 100,000 clones, of which around 79% are seen a single time; less than 5.5% belongs to the top ten. Sample time point: baseline, week 1 (first vaccination visit). Treatment of the sample: pre-vaccination baseline after standard-of-care therapy. The sequencing used PBMCs, collected from a glioma patient treated with radiotherapy, temozolomide or both. These receptors came from a middle-aged man with glioma. Some clones in this sample may be carry-over from other donors' samples.

V and J are TRBV11-2 and TRBJ1-4; TRBD1 matches at 7 bases. With V trimmed by 1 base and J by 6 bases, 5 bases remained unmatched. From germline, CDR1 is SGHAT and CDR2 FQNNGV. The CDR3 totals 15 residues. CDR3 sequence reads: CASSLGDRDYEKLFF. The CDR3 region has the DNA TGTGCCAGCAGCTTAGGTGACAGGGACTATGAAAAACTGTTTTTT.

The chain couples TRBV2 to TRBJ2-7; weak D call: TRBD2 (5 bases). The V end was cut by 4 bases, the J end by 0 bases, with 10 bases between. The germline V gene encodes CDR1 SNHLY and CDR2 FYNNEI. The CDR3 sequence is 14 residues long. The DNA for the CDR3 is TGTGCCAGCAGTGGAGCTGGGAGCTCCTACGAGCAGTACTTC. Translated: CASSGAGSSYEQYF.